Listed below are T cell receptor beta chains from one sample, sequenced in a study of T cell responses to AZD1222 COVID-19 vaccine. Only in-frame clones appear in the TCRdb table, and some are missing; sequencing was by immunoSEQ multiplex PCR. This sample has roughly 190,000 clones, with more than 75% found just once. The sequencing used peripheral blood, collected on day 0 of AZD1222 vaccination. These receptors were taken from an adult in good health. CDR3s include the opening cysteine and the closing phenylalanine or tryptophan. Each record gives: D gene, V gene, clone size, J gene, CDR3 DNA, CDR3 protein. A D gene is named only where the DNA matches it firmly. Not all rows give a size; the values are once, few, many and, for expanded clones, a class.

D: TRBD1; V: TRBV5-8; size: NA; J: TRBJ1-2; DNA: TGTGCCAGCAGCAGAGCCGGGACAGCGTTGAACTATGGCTACACCTTC; CDR3: CASSRAGTALNYGYTF
D: NA; V: TRBV9; size: NA; J: TRBJ2-6; DNA: TGTGCCAGCAGCGCGCGGGTGGCAGGGGGGCTCTCTGGGGCCAACGTCCTGACTTTC; CDR3: CASSARVAGGLSGANVLTF
D: TRBD2; V: TRBV7-8; size: few; J: TRBJ2-3; DNA: TGTGCCAGCAGCTTAGGACTAGCGGCAGATACGCAGTATTTT; CDR3: CASSLGLAADTQYF
D: NA; V: TRBV3-1/TRBV3-2; size: NA; J: TRBJ2-7; DNA: TGTGCCAGCAGCCAAATCAGCTCCTACGAGCAGTACTTC; CDR3: CASSQISSYEQYF
D: TRBD2; V: TRBV7-2; size: NA; J: TRBJ2-6; DNA: TGTGCCAGCAGCTGGGGACTAGCGGGCAGCGCTGGGGCCAACGTCCCGACTTTC; CDR3: CASSWGLAGSAGANVPTF
D: TRBD1; V: TRBV19; size: NA; J: TRBJ1-2; DNA: TGTGCCAGTAGTGCGCAATCCGGGACAGCAATAAATAACTATGGCTACACCTTC; CDR3: CASSAQSGTAINNYGYTF
D: TRBD2; V: TRBV13; size: NA; J: TRBJ2-1; DNA: TGTGCCAGCAGCGGGGGGACTAGCGGCTCCTACAATGAGCAGTTCTTC; CDR3: CASSGGTSGSYNEQFF
D: NA; V: TRBV6-5; size: NA; J: TRBJ1-2; DNA: TGTGCCAGCAGTCAAAGACAGACGCTTTATGGCTACACCTTC; CDR3: CASSQRQTLYGYTF
D: NA; V: TRBV5-1; size: NA; J: TRBJ1-6; DNA: TGCGCCAGCAGCTTGTTAGGGGGGGATGGCTCACCCCTCCACTTT; CDR3: CASSLLGGDGSPLHF
D: NA; V: TRBV5-5; size: NA; J: TRBJ1-1; DNA: TGTGCCAGCGGACTAGGGGGCACTGAAGCTTTCTTT; CDR3: CASGLGGTEAFF
D: NA; V: TRBV9; size: NA; J: TRBJ2-6; DNA: TGTGCCAGCAGCCAGTCCTCTGGGGCCAACGTCCTGACTTTC; CDR3: CASSQSSGANVLTF
D: TRBD2; V: TRBV3-1/TRBV3-2; size: NA; J: TRBJ2-5; DNA: TGTGCCAGCAGCCAGGGACTAGCGGGGGGGTCGTACTTC; CDR3: CASSQGLAGGSYF
D: NA; V: TRBV7-2; size: NA; J: TRBJ1-1; DNA: TGTGCCAGCGTTTACGTAGCTGAAGCTTTCTTT; CDR3: CASVYVAEAFF
D: TRBD1; V: TRBV6-6; size: NA; J: TRBJ1-5; DNA: TGTGCCAGCAGTTACTCACAGGGGCCGAGCAATCAGCCCCAGCATTTT; CDR3: CASSYSQGPSNQPQHF
D: NA; V: TRBV2; size: NA; J: TRBJ1-2; DNA: TGTGCCAGCAGGTATTCCGACTATGGCTACACCTTC; CDR3: CASRYSDYGYTF
D: TRBD1; V: TRBV23-1; size: NA; J: TRBJ2-3; DNA: TGCGCCAGCAGTCTAACCTTTTGGACAGGCGGAACAGATACGCAGTATTTT; CDR3: CASSLTFWTGGTDTQYF
D: NA; V: TRBV28; size: once; J: TRBJ1-4; DNA: TGTGCCACAGATGCCGGGGAAAAACTGTTTTTT; CDR3: CATDAGEKLFF
D: NA; V: TRBV7-8; size: NA; J: TRBJ1-5; DNA: TGTGCCAGCAGCGCGCTCGGGGATAGGGGGACTAAGTTTTATAGCAATCAGCCCCAGCATTTT; CDR3: CASSALGDRGTKFYSNQPQHF
D: NA; V: TRBV12-3/TRBV12-4; size: once; J: TRBJ2-7; DNA: TGTGCCAGCAGTCCTGATCCCAAAGAGCAGTACTTC; CDR3: CASSPDPKEQYF
D: TRBD1; V: TRBV18; size: NA; J: TRBJ1-5; DNA: TGTGCCAGCTCACCGAGCGGAGGGGGCCGAAATCAGCCCCAGCATTTT; CDR3: CASSPSGGGRNQPQHF
D: NA; V: TRBV27; size: NA; J: TRBJ2-2; DNA: TGTGCCAGCAGTTTCGGGGTCACCGGGGAGCTGTTTTTT; CDR3: CASSFGVTGELFF
D: NA; V: TRBV10-3; size: NA; J: TRBJ1-4; DNA: TGTGCCATCAGTGAAAACCGGGGCCTCAATGAAAAACTGTTTTTT; CDR3: CAISENRGLNEKLFF
D: NA; V: TRBV5-1; size: NA; J: TRBJ2-5; DNA: TGCGCCAGCAGCTTGGGACTGCAAGAGACCCAGTACTTC; CDR3: CASSLGLQETQYF
D: TRBD2; V: TRBV13; size: NA; J: TRBJ2-7; DNA: TGTGCCAGCAGCCCCATTAGCGGGAGGGGCTCCGAGCAGTACTTC; CDR3: CASSPISGRGSEQYF
D: NA; V: TRBV18; size: NA; J: TRBJ2-3; DNA: TGTGCCAGCTCACCACACGTCGAAGATACGCAGTATTTT; CDR3: CASSPHVEDTQYF
D: NA; V: TRBV7-9; size: NA; J: TRBJ1-3; DNA: TGTGCCAGCAGCTCCACAGACCTCTCTGGAAACACCATATATTTT; CDR3: CASSSTDLSGNTIYF
D: NA; V: TRBV9; size: once; J: TRBJ1-4; DNA: TGTGCCAGCAGCGCGGGGCCCCGAACAAATGAAAAACTGTTTTTT; CDR3: CASSAGPRTNEKLFF
D: NA; V: TRBV4-2; size: NA; J: TRBJ1-2; DNA: TGTGCCAGCAGACCCGGCACGGGGCAGGGGCTGCGTGGCTACACCTTC; CDR3: CASRPGTGQGLRGYTF
D: NA; V: TRBV28; size: NA; J: TRBJ2-7; DNA: TGTGCCAGCAGCTCCCCCCGCGGGGCTACCTCCTACGAGCAGTACTTC; CDR3: CASSSPRGATSYEQYF
D: NA; V: TRBV2; size: NA; J: TRBJ1-5; DNA: TGTGCCAGCAGTGATGAGGTTCATCAGCCCCAGCATTTT; CDR3: CASSDEVHQPQHF
D: NA; V: TRBV5-1; size: NA; J: TRBJ1-6; DNA: TGCGCCAGCAGCTTGTTAGGGGGTACCGGGGGCTATAATTCACCCCTCCACTTT; CDR3: CASSLLGGTGGYNSPLHF
D: NA; V: TRBV18; size: NA; J: TRBJ2-5; DNA: TGTGCCAGCTCACCGAGTTCGGCCGTTCAGTACTTC; CDR3: CASSPSSAVQYF
D: NA; V: TRBV18; size: NA; J: TRBJ2-7; DNA: TGTGCCAGCTTACCGGACAAACCATACTCCTACGAGCAGTACTTC; CDR3: CASLPDKPYSYEQYF
D: TRBD1; V: TRBV19; size: NA; J: TRBJ2-7; DNA: TGTGCCAGCCATGGGACAGGGAGCTACGAGCAGTACTTC; CDR3: CASHGTGSYEQYF
D: TRBD1; V: TRBV28; size: NA; J: TRBJ1-6; DNA: TGTGCCAGCAGTCCCCAGGGACAGGGAGAATCACCCCTCCACTTT; CDR3: CASSPQGQGESPLHF
D: TRBD1; V: TRBV3-1/TRBV3-2; size: NA; J: TRBJ1-2; DNA: TGTGCCAGCAGCCAAGAAGGTCCGGGCAGGGGGAGGTTTGGCTACACCTTC; CDR3: CASSQEGPGRGRFGYTF
D: NA; V: TRBV3-1/TRBV3-2; size: NA; J: TRBJ2-1; DNA: TGTGCCAGCAGCCAATACGGGAGAGGTAATGAGCAGTTCTTC; CDR3: CASSQYGRGNEQFF
D: NA; V: TRBV5-1; size: NA; J: TRBJ2-3; DNA: TGCGCCAGCAGAGTAACCACAGATACGCAGTATTTT; CDR3: CASRVTTDTQYF
D: NA; V: TRBV19; size: NA; J: TRBJ2-3; DNA: TGTGCCAGTAGTATAGGTCAAACCCCTAGCACAGATACGCAGTATTTT; CDR3: CASSIGQTPSTDTQYF
D: TRBD1; V: TRBV7-2; size: NA; J: TRBJ1-3; DNA: TGTGCCAGCAGCTTAGCCGGGACAGATGGGAACACCATATATTTT; CDR3: CASSLAGTDGNTIYF
D: TRBD2; V: TRBV5-1; size: NA; J: TRBJ2-2; DNA: TGCGCCAGCAGCCCGGGACTAGCGGGATTAGGGGAGCTGTTTTTT; CDR3: CASSPGLAGLGELFF
D: TRBD2; V: TRBV4-2; size: NA; J: TRBJ2-5; DNA: TGTGCCAGCAGCCGAGGACTAGATCAAGAGACCCAGTACTTC; CDR3: CASSRGLDQETQYF
D: TRBD2; V: TRBV28; size: NA; J: TRBJ2-3; DNA: TGTGCCAGCCTAGCGGGAAACACAGATACGCAGTATTTT; CDR3: CASLAGNTDTQYF
D: NA; V: TRBV9; size: NA; J: TRBJ2-7; DNA: TGTGCCAGCAGCGTAGGAGACAGGGGAGGCGGGAGACGCTCCTACGAGCAGTACTTC; CDR3: CASSVGDRGGGRRSYEQYF
D: TRBD2; V: TRBV9; size: NA; J: TRBJ2-3; DNA: TGTGCCAGCAGCGTAGATCTAGCGGGGACACCCTCGGGCACAGATACGCAGTATTTT; CDR3: CASSVDLAGTPSGTDTQYF
D: TRBD1; V: TRBV5-5; size: NA; J: TRBJ1-5; DNA: TGTGCCAGCAGCTTGGAGGACAGGGGTCAGCCCCAGCATTTT; CDR3: CASSLEDRGQPQHF
D: NA; V: TRBV7-8; size: NA; J: TRBJ2-7; DNA: TGTGCCAGCAGCTTAGGGACACCTGACTACGAGCAGTACTTC; CDR3: CASSLGTPDYEQYF
D: NA; V: TRBV29-1; size: NA; J: TRBJ1-2; DNA: TGCAGCGCGTTAACCAGGGGAGGCTACACCTTC; CDR3: CSALTRGGYTF
D: TRBD2; V: TRBV7-2; size: NA; J: TRBJ2-1; DNA: TGTGCCAGCAGCTTAGCGGTTGGGCGGGGGGCCTCCTACGCTTCTTACAATGAGCAGTTCTTC; CDR3: CASSLAVGRGASYASYNEQFF
D: NA; V: TRBV6-5; size: NA; J: TRBJ2-3; DNA: TGTGCCAGCAGCCCCGGTACAGATACGCAGTATTTT; CDR3: CASSPGTDTQYF
D: NA; V: TRBV28; size: once; J: TRBJ2-3; DNA: TGTGCCAGCAGTTTTTCGGGGCTAGGGGTTACAGATACGCAGTATTTT; CDR3: CASSFSGLGVTDTQYF
D: NA; V: TRBV24-1; size: NA; J: TRBJ2-5; DNA: TGTGCCACCAGCTCGGACCTAGGGACCCAGTACTTC; CDR3: CATSSDLGTQYF
D: NA; V: TRBV5-4; size: NA; J: TRBJ2-5; DNA: TGTGCCAGCAGCTCGGCCGGGACGGAAGAGACCCAGTACTTC; CDR3: CASSSAGTEETQYF
D: TRBD1; V: TRBV29-1; size: NA; J: TRBJ2-3; DNA: TGCAGCGGACAGGGGGCTCGAGGTAATACGCAGTATTTT; CDR3: CSGQGARGNTQYF
D: NA; V: TRBV5-4; size: NA; J: TRBJ2-7; DNA: TGTGCCAGCAGCTTGGGTCCAGGTTCCGAGCAGTACTTC; CDR3: CASSLGPGSEQYF
D: NA; V: TRBV4-1; size: NA; J: TRBJ2-1; DNA: TGCGCCAGCAGCCAAGATCTTCTTTCGCTAGACGGACGGGATGAGCAGTTCTTC; CDR3: CASSQDLLSLDGRDEQFF
D: TRBD2; V: TRBV4-2; size: NA; J: TRBJ2-1; DNA: TGTGCCAGCAGCCAAGTTTTAAGCGGGGGGGCCTATGAGCAGTTCTTC; CDR3: CASSQVLSGGAYEQFF